Only one count was recorded for the clone carrying this T cell receptor beta chain. This sample stems from a study of shared clonotypes between healthy human individuals. Clones were sequenced by immunoSEQ multiplex PCR, and TCRdb holds only the in-frame ones, with some missing. The data show about 2,100,000 clones, with about 93% seen just once and over 1.5% held by the top ten. It was CD45RO-negative cells, positively selected for CCR7, that made up naive CD8 cells, with terminally differentiated effector memory CD45RA+ cells excluded. The origin of this receptor is a man in his late teens or twenties in good health. Some clones in this sample may be carry-over from other donors' samples. The source material was naive CD8+ T cells from PBMCs.

CDR3 in amino acids: CASSDEGEGQDNEQFF. In DNA, the CDR3 is TGTGCCAGCAGCGACGAGGGGGAGGGCCAGGACAATGAGCAGTTCTTC. The chain links TRBV9 to TRBJ2-1, with D perhaps matching TRBD2 (7 bases). In germline, CDR1 is SGDLS, CDR2 YYNGEE. Trimming left V 3 bases short and J 5 bases short, with 18 bases between. The CDR3 covers 16 residues.